Listed below are T cell receptor beta chains from one sample, sequenced in a study of blood T cell repertoires in COVID-19. The data were produced by immunoSEQ multiplex PCR, yet TCRdb's version contains in-frame clones alone and is incomplete. The data hold 300,000 to 400,000 clones, with approximately 88% observed a single time. Sequenced: peripheral blood. These TCRs come from a woman between 45 and 65 years old with active or convalescent COVID-19. Both conserved end residues are part of each CDR3. A D gene is named only where the DNA matches it firmly. Where a row states a size, it is once, few, many or the class of an expanded clone; other rows omit it.

j_call clone_size v_call cdr3_length d_call cdr3_aa cdr3_nt
TRBJ1-1 few TRBV7-2 13 . CASSLMKELEAFF TGTGCCAGCAGCTTAATGAAGGAGCTTGAAGCTTTCTTT
TRBJ1-1 . TRBV2 14 TRBD1 CASTALQGAVEAFF TGTGCCAGCACCGCCTTACAGGGGGCTGTGGAAGCTTTCTTT
TRBJ1-2 . TRBV6-5 15 . CASSYSRSANYGYTF TGTGCCAGCAGTTACTCGCGGTCAGCTAACTATGGCTACACCTTC
TRBJ1-3 few TRBV18 15 TRBD1 CASSLSGTEINTIYF TGTGCCAGCTCATTATCCGGGACAGAGATTAACACCATATATTTT
TRBJ1-2 . TRBV6-2/TRBV6-3 15 TRBD1 CASSKGQGSLPGYTF TGTGCCAGCAGTAAGGGACAGGGATCGCTCCCTGGCTACACCTTC
TRBJ2-7 few TRBV18 15 . CASSWGGTEDYEQYF TGTGCCAGCTCTTGGGGCGGGACAGAAGACTACGAGCAGTACTTC
TRBJ2-1 . TRBV6-2/TRBV6-3 13 . CASSYPTVSEQFF TGTGCCAGCAGTTACCCTACAGTGAGTGAGCAGTTCTTC
TRBJ2-5 once TRBV9 14 TRBD2 CASNPRGSQETQYF TGTGCCAGCAACCCGCGGGGGAGCCAAGAGACCCAGTACTTC
TRBJ2-7 . TRBV10-3 12 . CAISDRSYEQYF TGTGCCATCAGTGATAGGAGCTACGAGCAGTACTTC
TRBJ1-3 few TRBV10-3 16 TRBD1 CAISESDRDGGNTIYF TGTGCCATCAGTGAGTCGGACAGGGATGGAGGAAACACCATATATTTT
TRBJ2-1 . TRBV14 16 TRBD1 CASSHVRTGDYNEQFF TGTGCCAGCAGCCATGTAAGGACAGGTGACTACAATGAGCAGTTCTTC
TRBJ1-2 . TRBV7-2 15 . CASSLQNVGDYGYTF TGTGCCAGCAGCTTGCAGAATGTAGGGGACTATGGCTACACCTTC
TRBJ1-2 . TRBV18 12 TRBD1 CASSSGTGAPLF TGTGCCAGCTCATCCGGGACAGGGGCTCCTCTCTTC
TRBJ2-2 . TRBV10-3 16 . CAISASTGQNTGELFF TGTGCCATCAGTGCAAGCACGGGACAAAACACCGGGGAGCTGTTTTTT
TRBJ2-2 . TRBV7-9 14 . CASSRDTNTGELFF TGTGCCAGCAGCCGGGACACCAACACCGGGGAGCTGTTTTTT
TRBJ1-1 few TRBV5-1 14 . CASSLRGGGTEAFF TGCGCCAGCAGCTTGCGGGGAGGGGGTACTGAAGCTTTCTTT
TRBJ2-1 . TRBV5-1 15 TRBD2 CASSLAGLADNEQFF TGCGCCAGCAGCTTGGCCGGCCTAGCGGACAATGAGCAGTTCTTC
TRBJ1-2 . TRBV20-1 11 . CSCRGPDGYTF TGCAGCTGCAGGGGTCCTGATGGCTACACCTTC
TRBJ1-1 . TRBV14 14 . CASSRGGSNTEAFF TGTGCCAGCAGCCGCGGTGGCAGCAACACTGAAGCTTTCTTT
TRBJ2-7 . TRBV4-2 15 . CASSRNPEGPDEQYF TGTGCCAGCAGCCGGAACCCGGAGGGCCCCGACGAGCAGTACTTC
TRBJ2-7 . TRBV5-6 14 . CASSSSLRPHEQYF TGTGCCAGCAGCTCCTCTCTTCGTCCCCACGAGCAGTACTTC
TRBJ2-1 . TRBV19 19 TRBD1 CASSIIGRGQTGAYNEQFF TGTGCCAGTAGTATCATCGGAAGGGGCCAGACAGGGGCCTACAATGAGCAGTTCTTC
TRBJ1-6 . TRBV4-3 13 TRBD1 CASSVYRDRALHF TGCGCCAGCAGCGTCTACCGGGACAGGGCCCTCCACTTT
TRBJ1-6 . TRBV21-1 17 . CASSKESPTGTNSPLHF TGTGCCAGCAGCAAAGAAAGCCCTACAGGGACTAATTCACCCCTCCACTTT
TRBJ2-5 . TRBV30 16 TRBD2 CAWSVPLAGAQETQYF TGTGCCTGGAGTGTACCCTTAGCGGGAGCACAAGAGACCCAGTACTTC
TRBJ2-3 . TRBV6-5 14 TRBD2 CASSYGRGGTKQYF TGTGCCAGCAGTTACGGACGCGGGGGGACGAAACAGTATTTT
TRBJ1-5 few TRBV28 12 . CASMRSNQPQHF TGTGCCAGCATGAGAAGCAATCAGCCCCAGCATTTT
TRBJ1-2 . TRBV19 16 . CASTYQGTTINYGYTF TGTGCCAGTACCTACCAGGGGACGACAATTAACTATGGCTACACCTTC
TRBJ2-7 . TRBV10-3 17 TRBD1 CAISESRTGGASYEQYF TGTGCCATCAGTGAGTCTAGGACAGGGGGGGCGTCCTACGAGCAGTACTTC
TRBJ2-1 . TRBV6-5 15 TRBD2 CASSSRTSGRGEQFF TGTGCCAGCAGTTCCCGGACTAGCGGGAGAGGCGAGCAGTTCTTC
TRBJ2-1 . TRBV21-1 14 . CASSKAHSYNEQFF TGTGCCAGCAGCAAAGCGCACAGCTACAATGAGCAGTTCTTC
TRBJ1-1 . TRBV2 19 TRBD1 CASSERRTTQGQGNTEAFF TGTGCCAGCAGTGAGAGGAGGACGACACAGGGACAGGGAAACACTGAAGCTTTCTTT
TRBJ1-1 . TRBV7-9 16 . CASSSGALRVNTEAFF TGTGCCAGCAGCTCAGGGGCCCTGAGAGTGAACACTGAAGCTTTCTTT
TRBJ1-3 . TRBV5-1 16 TRBD1 CASSYGDRPSGNTIYF TGCGCCAGCAGCTACGGGGACAGACCTTCAGGAAACACCATATATTTT
TRBJ2-4 . TRBV7-2 14 . CASSLTGAKNIQYF TGTGCCAGCAGCTTGACAGGAGCCAAAAACATTCAGTACTTC
TRBJ1-5 . TRBV6-2/TRBV6-3 15 TRBD1 CASSYGGQGNQPQHF TGTGCCAGCAGTTACGGCGGACAGGGAAATCAGCCCCAGCATTTT
TRBJ2-7 . TRBV6-5 15 TRBD1 CASSKPGQGIYEQYF TGTGCCAGCAGTAAGCCGGGACAGGGGATCTACGAGCAGTACTTC
TRBJ1-5 . TRBV5-8 15 TRBD1 CASSRGTGKISPQHF TGTGCCAGCAGCCGGGGGACAGGGAAAATATCGCCCCAGCATTTT
TRBJ2-7 . TRBV5-4 14 TRBD1 CASSFGTVSYEQYF TGTGCCAGCAGCTTCGGGACAGTCTCCTACGAGCAGTACTTC
TRBJ1-5 . TRBV30 12 . CAWSPSNQPQHF TGTGCCTGGAGCCCGAGCAATCAGCCCCAGCATTTT
TRBJ1-4 . TRBV9 13 . CASSPGVGWELFF TGTGCCAGCAGCCCCGGGGTCGGTTGGGAACTGTTTTTT
TRBJ2-5 . TRBV7-9 20 TRBD2 CASSTSRGLAGGGLQETQYF TGTGCCAGCAGCACTAGCCGGGGACTAGCGGGAGGTGGGTTACAAGAGACCCAGTACTTC
TRBJ2-2 . TRBV7-2 16 TRBD2 CASSRLAGEVTGELFF TGTGCCAGCAGCCGGCTAGCGGGAGAAGTGACCGGGGAGCTGTTTTTT
TRBJ1-5 . TRBV7-3 13 TRBD1 CASSLQGNQPQHF TGTGCCAGCAGTTTACAGGGGAATCAGCCCCAGCATTTT
TRBJ1-6 . TRBV5-6 14 . CASSLQGYDSPLHF TGTGCCAGCAGCTTGCAGGGGTACGATTCACCCCTCCACTTT
TRBJ1-6 . TRBV27 15 . CASSLTGSYNSPLHF TGTGCCAGTTCTCTTACAGGGAGCTATAATTCACCCCTCCACTTT
TRBJ2-5 . TRBV7-8 17 TRBD2 CASSLIAGTSGRETQYF TGTGCCAGCAGCTTAATCGCCGGGACTAGCGGGAGAGAGACCCAGTACTTC
TRBJ2-7 . TRBV6-5 15 . CASGQEQRSSYEQYF TGTGCCAGCGGCCAGGAACAGAGAAGCTCCTACGAGCAGTACTTC
TRBJ1-3 . TRBV6-5 13 TRBD1 CASSNRGGNTIYF TGTGCCAGCTCCAACAGGGGTGGAAACACCATATATTTT
TRBJ1-2 . TRBV6-5 13 TRBD1 CASSRQGVYGYTF TGTGCCAGCAGTCGACAGGGAGTCTATGGCTACACCTTC
TRBJ1-4 once TRBV12-5 17 . CASGLVDIDSNNEKLFF TGTGCTAGTGGTTTGGTAGACATCGACAGCAATAATGAAAAACTGTTTTTT
TRBJ1-1 . TRBV18 14 . CASSPRTQTQQAFF TGTGCCAGCTCACCAAGAACACAGACCCAACAAGCTTTCTTT
TRBJ1-1 . TRBV7-3 14 TRBD1 CAGSPSGGYTEAFF TGTGCCGGCAGCCCGTCAGGGGGCTACACTGAAGCTTTCTTT
TRBJ2-1 once TRBV5-1 14 . CASSLPQDYNEQFF TGCGCCAGCAGCTTGCCCCAGGATTACAATGAGCAGTTCTTC